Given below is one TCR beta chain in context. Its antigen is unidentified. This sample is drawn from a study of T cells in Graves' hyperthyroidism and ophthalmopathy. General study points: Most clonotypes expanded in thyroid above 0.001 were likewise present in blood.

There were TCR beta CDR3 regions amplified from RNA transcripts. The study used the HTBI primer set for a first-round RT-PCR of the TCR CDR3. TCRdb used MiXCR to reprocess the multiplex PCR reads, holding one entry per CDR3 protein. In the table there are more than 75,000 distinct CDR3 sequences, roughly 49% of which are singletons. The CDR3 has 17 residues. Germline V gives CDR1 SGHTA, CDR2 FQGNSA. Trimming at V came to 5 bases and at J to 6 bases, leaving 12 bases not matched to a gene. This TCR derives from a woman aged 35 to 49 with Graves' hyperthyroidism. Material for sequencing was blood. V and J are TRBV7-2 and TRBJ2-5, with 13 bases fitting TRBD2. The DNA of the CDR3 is TGTGCCAGCAGCCTAAGACTAGCGGGGGGAGCCAAGAAGACCCAGTACTTC. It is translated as CASSLRLAGGAKKTQYF.